This T cell receptor (beta chain) was identified in a study of T cell responses to AZD1222 COVID-19 vaccine. Study context: Second doses were pooled across both intervals (about 4 or about 12 weeks).

The assay was immunoSEQ multiplex PCR, and TCRdb's table has in-frame clones only and misses some. This table has 95,000 to 150,000 clones, approximately 85% appearing once. Germline V lookup: CDR1 SQVTM, CDR2 ANQGSEA. With 5 bases clipped from V and 7 bases from J, the junction kept 11 bases outside the gene matches. The CDR3 sequence is 14 residues long. A note on this clone: Its specificity is not known.

Points from the study as a whole: Repertoire samples came only from after the peak T cell response. Spike-spanning, vaccine-associated CD4 TCRs were dominant at 160-218 and 743-854.

The receptor was derived from an adult in good health. This specimen was peripheral blood, taken on day 0 of AZD1222 vaccination. This chain joins TRBV29-1 and TRBJ2-1, with 7 positions matching TRBD2. The CDR3 sequence: CSVRSGRVTNEQFF. CDR3 sequence (DNA): TGCAGCGTTCGAAGTGGGAGGGTAACGAATGAGCAGTTCTTC.